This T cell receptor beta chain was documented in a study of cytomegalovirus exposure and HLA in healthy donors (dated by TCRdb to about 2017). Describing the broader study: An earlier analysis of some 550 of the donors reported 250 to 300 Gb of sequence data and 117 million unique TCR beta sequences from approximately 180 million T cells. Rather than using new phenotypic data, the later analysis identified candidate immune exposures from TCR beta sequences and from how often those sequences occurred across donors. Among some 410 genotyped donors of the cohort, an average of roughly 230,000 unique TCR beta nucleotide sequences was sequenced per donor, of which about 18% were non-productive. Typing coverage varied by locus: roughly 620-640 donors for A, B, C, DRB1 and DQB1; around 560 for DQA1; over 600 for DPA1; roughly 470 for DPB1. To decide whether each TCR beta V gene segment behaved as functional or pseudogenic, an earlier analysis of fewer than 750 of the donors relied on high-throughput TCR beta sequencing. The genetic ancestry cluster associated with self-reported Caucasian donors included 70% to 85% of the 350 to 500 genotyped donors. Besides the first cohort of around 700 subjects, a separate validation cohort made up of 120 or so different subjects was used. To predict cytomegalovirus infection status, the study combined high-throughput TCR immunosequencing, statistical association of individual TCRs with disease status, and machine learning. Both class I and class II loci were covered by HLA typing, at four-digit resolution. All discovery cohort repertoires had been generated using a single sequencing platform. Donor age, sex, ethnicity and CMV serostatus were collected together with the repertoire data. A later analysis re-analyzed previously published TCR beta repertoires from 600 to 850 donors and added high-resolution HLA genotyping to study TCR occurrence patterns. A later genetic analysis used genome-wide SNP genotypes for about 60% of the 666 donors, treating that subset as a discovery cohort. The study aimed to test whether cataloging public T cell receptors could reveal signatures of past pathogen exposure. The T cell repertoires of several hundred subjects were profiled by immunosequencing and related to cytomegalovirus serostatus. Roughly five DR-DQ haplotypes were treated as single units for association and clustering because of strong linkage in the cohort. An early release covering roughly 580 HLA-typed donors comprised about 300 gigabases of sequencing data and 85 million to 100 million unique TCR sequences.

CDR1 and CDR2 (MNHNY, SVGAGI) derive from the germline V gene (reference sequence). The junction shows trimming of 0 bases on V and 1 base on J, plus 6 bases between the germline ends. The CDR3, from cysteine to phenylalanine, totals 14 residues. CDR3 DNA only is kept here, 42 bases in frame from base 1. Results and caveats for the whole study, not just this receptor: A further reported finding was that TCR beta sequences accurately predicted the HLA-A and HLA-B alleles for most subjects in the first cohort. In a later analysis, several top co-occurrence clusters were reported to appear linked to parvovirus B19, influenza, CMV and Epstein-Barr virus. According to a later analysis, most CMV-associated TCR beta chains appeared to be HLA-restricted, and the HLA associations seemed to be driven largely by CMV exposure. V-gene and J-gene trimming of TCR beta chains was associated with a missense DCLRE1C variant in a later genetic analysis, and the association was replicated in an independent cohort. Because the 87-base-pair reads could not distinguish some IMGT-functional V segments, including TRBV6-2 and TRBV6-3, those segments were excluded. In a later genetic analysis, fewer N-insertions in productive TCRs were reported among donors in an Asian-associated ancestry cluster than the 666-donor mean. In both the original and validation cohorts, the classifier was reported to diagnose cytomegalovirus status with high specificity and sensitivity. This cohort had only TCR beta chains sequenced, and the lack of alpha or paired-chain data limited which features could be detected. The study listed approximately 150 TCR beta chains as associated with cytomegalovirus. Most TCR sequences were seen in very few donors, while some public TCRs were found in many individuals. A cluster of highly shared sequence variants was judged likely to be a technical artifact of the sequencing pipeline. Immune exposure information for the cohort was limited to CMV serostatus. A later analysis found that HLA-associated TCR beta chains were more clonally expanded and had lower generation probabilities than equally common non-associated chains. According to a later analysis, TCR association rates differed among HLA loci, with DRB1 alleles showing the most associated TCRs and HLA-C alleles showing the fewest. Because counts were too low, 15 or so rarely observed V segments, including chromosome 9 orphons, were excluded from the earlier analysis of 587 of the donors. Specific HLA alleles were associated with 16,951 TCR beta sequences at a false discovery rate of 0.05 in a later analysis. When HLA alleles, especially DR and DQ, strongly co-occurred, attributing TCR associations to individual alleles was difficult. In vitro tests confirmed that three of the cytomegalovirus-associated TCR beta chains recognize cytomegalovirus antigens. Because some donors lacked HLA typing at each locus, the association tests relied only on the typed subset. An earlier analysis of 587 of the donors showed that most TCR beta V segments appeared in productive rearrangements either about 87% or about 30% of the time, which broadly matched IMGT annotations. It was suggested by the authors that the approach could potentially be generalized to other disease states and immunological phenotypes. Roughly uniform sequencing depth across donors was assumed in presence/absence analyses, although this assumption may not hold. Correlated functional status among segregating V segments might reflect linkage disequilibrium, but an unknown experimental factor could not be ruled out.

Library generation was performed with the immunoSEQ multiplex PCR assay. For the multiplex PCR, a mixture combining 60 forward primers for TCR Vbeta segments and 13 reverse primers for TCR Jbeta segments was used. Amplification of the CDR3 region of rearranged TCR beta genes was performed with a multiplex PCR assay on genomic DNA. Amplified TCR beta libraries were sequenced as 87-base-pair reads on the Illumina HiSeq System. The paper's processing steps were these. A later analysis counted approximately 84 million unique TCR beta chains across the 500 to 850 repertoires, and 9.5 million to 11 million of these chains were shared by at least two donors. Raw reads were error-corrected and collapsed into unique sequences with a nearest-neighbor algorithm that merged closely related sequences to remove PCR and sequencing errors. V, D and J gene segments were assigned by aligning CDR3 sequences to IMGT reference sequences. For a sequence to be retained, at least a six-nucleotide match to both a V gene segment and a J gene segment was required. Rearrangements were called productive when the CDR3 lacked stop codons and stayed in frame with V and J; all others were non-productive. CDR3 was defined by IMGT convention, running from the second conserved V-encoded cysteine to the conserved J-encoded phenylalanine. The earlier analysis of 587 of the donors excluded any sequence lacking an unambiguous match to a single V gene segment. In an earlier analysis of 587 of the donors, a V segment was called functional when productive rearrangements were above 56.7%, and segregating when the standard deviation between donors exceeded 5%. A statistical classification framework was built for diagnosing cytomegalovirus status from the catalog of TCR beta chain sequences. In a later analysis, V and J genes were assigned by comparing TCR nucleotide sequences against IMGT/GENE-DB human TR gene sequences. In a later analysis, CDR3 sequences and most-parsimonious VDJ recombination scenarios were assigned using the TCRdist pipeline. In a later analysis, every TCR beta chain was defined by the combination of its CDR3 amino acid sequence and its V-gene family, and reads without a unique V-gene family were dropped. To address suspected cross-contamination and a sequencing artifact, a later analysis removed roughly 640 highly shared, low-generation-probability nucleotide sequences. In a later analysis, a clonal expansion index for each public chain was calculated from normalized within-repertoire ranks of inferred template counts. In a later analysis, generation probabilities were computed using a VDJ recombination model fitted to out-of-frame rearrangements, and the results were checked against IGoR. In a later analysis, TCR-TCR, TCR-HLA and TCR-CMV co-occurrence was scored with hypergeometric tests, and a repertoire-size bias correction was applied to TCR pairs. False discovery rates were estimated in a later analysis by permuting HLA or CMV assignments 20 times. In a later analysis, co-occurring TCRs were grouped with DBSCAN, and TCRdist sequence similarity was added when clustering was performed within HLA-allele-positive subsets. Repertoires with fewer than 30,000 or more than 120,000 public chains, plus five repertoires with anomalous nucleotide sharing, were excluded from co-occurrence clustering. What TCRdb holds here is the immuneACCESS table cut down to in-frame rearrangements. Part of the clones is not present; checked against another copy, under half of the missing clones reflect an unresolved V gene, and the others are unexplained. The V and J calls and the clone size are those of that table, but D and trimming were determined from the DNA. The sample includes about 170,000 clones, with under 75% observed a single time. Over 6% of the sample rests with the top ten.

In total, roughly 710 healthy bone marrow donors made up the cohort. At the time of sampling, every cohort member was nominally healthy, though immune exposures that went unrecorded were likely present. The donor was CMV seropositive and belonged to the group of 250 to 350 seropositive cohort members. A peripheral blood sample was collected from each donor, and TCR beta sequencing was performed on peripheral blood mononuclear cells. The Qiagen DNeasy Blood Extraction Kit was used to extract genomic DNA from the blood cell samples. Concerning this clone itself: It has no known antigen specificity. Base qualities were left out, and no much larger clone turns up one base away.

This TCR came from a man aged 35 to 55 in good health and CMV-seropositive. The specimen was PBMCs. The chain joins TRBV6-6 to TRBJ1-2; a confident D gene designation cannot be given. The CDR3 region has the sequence CASSYSRVNYGYTF. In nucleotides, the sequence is TGTGCCAGCAGTTACTCGAGAGTTAACTATGGCTACACCTTC.